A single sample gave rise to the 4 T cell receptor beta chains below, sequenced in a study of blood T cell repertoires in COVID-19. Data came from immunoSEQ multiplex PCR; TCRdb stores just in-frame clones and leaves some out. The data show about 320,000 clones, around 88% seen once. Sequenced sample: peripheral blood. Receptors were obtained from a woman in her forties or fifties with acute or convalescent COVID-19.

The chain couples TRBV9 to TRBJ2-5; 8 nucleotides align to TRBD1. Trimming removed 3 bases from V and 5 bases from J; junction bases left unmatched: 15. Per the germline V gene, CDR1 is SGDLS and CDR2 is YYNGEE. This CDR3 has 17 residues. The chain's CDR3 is CASSASVGQGAGETQYF. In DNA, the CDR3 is TGTGCCAGCAGCGCCTCGGTTGGGCAGGGGGCTGGGGAGACCCAGTACTTC.

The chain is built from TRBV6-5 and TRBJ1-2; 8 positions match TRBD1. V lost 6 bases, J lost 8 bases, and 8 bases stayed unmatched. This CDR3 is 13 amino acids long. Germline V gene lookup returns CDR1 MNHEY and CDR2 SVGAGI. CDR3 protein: CASRAGQGWGYTF. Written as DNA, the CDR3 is TGTGCCAGCAGGGCTGGACAGGGTTGGGGCTACACCTTC.

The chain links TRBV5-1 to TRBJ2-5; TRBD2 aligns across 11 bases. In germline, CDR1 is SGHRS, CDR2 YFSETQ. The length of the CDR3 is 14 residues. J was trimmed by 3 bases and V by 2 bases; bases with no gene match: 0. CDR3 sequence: CASSFSGGEETQYF. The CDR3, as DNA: TGCGCCAGCAGCTTTAGCGGGGGGGAAGAGACCCAGTACTTC.

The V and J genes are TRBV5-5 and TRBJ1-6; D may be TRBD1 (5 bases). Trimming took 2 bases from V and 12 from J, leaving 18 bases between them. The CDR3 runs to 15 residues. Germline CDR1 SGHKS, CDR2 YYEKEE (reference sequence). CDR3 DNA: TGTGCCAGCAGCTTAGTCGTCAATTCAAGGGGACCCCTCCACTTT. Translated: CASSLVVNSRGPLHF.